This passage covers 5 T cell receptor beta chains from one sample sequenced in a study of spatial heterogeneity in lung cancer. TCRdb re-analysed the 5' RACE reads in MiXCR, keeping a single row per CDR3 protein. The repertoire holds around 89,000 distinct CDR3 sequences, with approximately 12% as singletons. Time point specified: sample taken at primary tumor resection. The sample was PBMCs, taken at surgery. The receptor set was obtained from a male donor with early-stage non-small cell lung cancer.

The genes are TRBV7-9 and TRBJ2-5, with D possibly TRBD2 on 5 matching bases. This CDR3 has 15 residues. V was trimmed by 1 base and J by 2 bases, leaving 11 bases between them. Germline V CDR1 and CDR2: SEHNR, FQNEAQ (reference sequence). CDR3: CASSLEAVRQETQYF. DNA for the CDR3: TGTGCCAGCAGCTTAGAAGCGGTCAGACAAGAGACCCAGTACTTC.

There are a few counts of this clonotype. CDR3 region: CASSWGAGGNTQYF. For the CDR3, the DNA is TGTGCCAGCAGTTGGGGGGCAGGGGGCAATACCCAGTACTTC. The chain has TRBV6-5 and TRBJ2-5; 8 bases line up with TRBD1. V dropped 4 bases and J dropped 8; count of bases not matched to a gene: 9. The V gene's germline CDR1 is MNHEY and CDR2 SVGAGI. The CDR3 spans 14 residues.

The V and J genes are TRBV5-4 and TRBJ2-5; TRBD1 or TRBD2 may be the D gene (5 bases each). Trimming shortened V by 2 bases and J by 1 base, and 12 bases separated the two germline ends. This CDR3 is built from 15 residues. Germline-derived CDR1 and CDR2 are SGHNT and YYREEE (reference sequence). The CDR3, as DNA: TGTGCCAGCAGCTTTTCGTACGGGACCCAAGAGACCCAGTACTTC. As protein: CASSFSYGTQETQYF. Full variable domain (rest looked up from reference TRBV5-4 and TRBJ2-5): ETGVTQSPTHLIKTRGQQVTLRCSSQSGHNTVSWYQQALGQGPQFIFQYYREEENGRGNFPPRFSGLQFPNYSSELNVNALELDDSALYLCASSFSYGTQETQYFGPGTRLLVL.

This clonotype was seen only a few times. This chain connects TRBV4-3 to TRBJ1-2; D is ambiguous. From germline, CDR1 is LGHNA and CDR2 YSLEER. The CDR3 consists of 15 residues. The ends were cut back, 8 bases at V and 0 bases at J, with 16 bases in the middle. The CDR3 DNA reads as TGCGCCAGCCAGAGACAACAAGTCGCTAACTATGGCTACACCTTC. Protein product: CASQRQQVANYGYTF.

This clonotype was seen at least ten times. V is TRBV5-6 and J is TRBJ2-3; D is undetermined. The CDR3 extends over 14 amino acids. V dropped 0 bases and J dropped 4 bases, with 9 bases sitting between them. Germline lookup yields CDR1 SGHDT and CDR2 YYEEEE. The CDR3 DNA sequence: TGTGCCAGCAGCTTGGAGGTCGGCGCAGATACGCAGTATTTT. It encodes CASSLEVGADTQYF.